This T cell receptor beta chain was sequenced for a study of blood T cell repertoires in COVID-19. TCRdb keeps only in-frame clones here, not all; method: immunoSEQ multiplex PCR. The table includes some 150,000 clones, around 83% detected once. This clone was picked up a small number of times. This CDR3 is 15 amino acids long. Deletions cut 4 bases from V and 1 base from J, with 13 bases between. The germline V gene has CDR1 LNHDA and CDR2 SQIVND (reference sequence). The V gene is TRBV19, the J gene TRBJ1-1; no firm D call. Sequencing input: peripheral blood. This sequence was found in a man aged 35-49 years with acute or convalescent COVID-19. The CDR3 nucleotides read TGTGCCAGTAGTACATACCAACGGGAGAACACTGAAGCTTTCTTT. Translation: CASSTYQRENTEAFF.